The entry that follows covers one TCR beta chain sequence. Its specificity is not known. The CDR3 totals 19 residues. These data originate in a study of shared clonotypes between healthy human individuals. Every unsorted PBMC PCR replicate was loaded with roughly 0.3 ug DNA, approximately 29,000 T cell genomes. Study processing details: Junction-only sequences without quality scores were provided by ImmunoSEQ, so filtering was different. Method: immunoSEQ multiplex PCR; TCRdb's copy keeps in-frame clones and lacks some. The D gene and trimming were derived from the DNA, and the V and J assignments and clone size from that table. The table shows 450,000 to 500,000 clones, with 70% to 80% occurring only once. The study's findings and limits: Limited genetic and exposure-history diversity came from having few donors. Only blood samples were collected, and tissue repertoires likely differ.

This chain uses TRBV21-1 with TRBJ2-2; whether TRBD2, the table's D call, matches the DNA was not checked. TRBV21-1 is marked as a pseudogene. The sequence derives from a woman in her 40s in good health. Some clones in this sample may be carry-over from other donors' samples. The sample was PBMCs. The CDR3 region is CASSKRRLAGDPRGGELFF. The CDR3 nucleotides are TGTGCCAGCAGCAAAAGGAGGCTAGCGGGAGACCCACGGGGCGGGGAGCTGTTTTTT.